This T cell receptor beta chain was captured in a study of T-cell reconstitution after alpha-beta-depleted transplantation in children. The V end lost 3 bases, the J end lost 7 bases, and 9 bases lay between the germline ends. Looked up from germline, CDR1 is MDHEN and CDR2 is SYDVKM. The CDR3 is 12 amino acids. Using unique molecular identifiers, the investigators prepared the TCRbeta library. TCRdb called the PCR reads again in MiXCR, with one record for every CDR3 protein. The data contain roughly 350,000 distinct CDR3 sequences, roughly 15% of them singletons. This clonotype was seen only a few times. Its antigen is still unknown. Regarding the study as a whole: Newly made T cells mostly supplied T-cell counts and diversity one year after transplant. Several hundred rapidly expanded clones from non-depleted graft cells reportedly supplied alpha-beta T cells about two months post-transplant. Several patients had high TCRbeta diversity at day 60; it came from surviving recipient T cells and thymic progenitors.

The receptor comes from a male patient under 10 years old who had a stem cell transplant for acute lymphoblastic leukemia, so the T cells may come from the graft donor. The chain recombines TRBV28 with TRBJ1-2; D not resolved. Source: PBMCs, mostly from graft donor cells, taken 360 days after TCRalphabeta/CD19-depleted stem cell transplant. CDR3 nucleotide sequence: TGTGCCAGCAGTTTCAGGCCCTTTGGCTACACCTTC. As protein: CASSFRPFGYTF.